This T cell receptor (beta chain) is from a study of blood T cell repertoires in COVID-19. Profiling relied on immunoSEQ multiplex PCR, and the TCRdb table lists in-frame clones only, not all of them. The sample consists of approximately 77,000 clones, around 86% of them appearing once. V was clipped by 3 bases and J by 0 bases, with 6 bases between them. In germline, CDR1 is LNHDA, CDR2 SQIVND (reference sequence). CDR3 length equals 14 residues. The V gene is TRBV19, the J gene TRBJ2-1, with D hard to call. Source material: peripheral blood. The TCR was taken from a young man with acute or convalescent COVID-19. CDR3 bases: TGTGCCAGTAGTATGCAGCGCTCCTACAATGAGCAGTTCTTC. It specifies CASSMQRSYNEQFF.